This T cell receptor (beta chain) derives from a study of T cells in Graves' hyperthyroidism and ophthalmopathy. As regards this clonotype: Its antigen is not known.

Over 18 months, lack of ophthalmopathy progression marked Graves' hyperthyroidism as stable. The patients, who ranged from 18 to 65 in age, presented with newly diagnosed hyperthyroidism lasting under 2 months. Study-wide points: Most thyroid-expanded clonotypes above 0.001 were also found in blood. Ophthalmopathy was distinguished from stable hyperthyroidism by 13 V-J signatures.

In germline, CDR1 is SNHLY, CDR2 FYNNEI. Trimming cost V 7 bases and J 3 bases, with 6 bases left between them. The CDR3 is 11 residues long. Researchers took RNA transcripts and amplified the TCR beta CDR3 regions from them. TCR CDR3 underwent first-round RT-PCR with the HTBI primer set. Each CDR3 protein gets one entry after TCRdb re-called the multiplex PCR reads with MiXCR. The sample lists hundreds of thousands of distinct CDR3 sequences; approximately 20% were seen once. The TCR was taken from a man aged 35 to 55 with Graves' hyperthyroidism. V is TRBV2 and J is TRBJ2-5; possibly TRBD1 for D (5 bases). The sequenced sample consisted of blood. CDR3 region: CASKTEETQYF. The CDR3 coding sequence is TGTGCCAGCAAGACAGAAGAGACCCAGTACTTC.